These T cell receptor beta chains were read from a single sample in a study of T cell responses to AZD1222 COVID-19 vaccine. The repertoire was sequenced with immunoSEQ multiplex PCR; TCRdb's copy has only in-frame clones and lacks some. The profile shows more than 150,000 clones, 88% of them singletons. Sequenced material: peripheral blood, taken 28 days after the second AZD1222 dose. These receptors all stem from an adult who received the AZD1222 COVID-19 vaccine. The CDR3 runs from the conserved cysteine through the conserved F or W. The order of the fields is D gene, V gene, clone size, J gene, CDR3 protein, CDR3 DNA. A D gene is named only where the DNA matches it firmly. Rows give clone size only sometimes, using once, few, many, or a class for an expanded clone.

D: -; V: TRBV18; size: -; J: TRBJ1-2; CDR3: CASSPLGADPNYGYTF; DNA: TGTGCCAGCTCACCCCTGGGGGCAGACCCTAACTATGGCTACACCTTC
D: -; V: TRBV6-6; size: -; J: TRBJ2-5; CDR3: CASSYRDQETQYF; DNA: TGTGCCAGCAGTTACAGGGACCAAGAGACCCAGTACTTC
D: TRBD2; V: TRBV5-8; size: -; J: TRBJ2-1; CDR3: CASSSREGSYNEQFF; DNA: TGTGCCAGCAGCTCGCGGGAGGGCTCCTACAATGAGCAGTTCTTC
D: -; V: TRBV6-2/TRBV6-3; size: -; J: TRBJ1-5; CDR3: CASSYFQGSNQPQHF; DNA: TGTGCCAGCAGTTACTTCCAGGGTAGCAATCAGCCCCAGCATTTT
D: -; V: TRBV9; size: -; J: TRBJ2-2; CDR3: CASSPSRGSYTGELFF; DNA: TGTGCCAGCAGCCCGAGCAGGGGTTCGTACACCGGGGAGCTGTTTTTT
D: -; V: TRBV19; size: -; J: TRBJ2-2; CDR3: CASSRGQNTGELFF; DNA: TGTGCCAGTAGTAGGGGACAGAACACCGGGGAGCTGTTTTTT
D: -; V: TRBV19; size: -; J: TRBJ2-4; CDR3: CASHGGSGPNIQYF; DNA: TGTGCCAGTCATGGGGGATCGGGGCCAAACATTCAGTACTTC
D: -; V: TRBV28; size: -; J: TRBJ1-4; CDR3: CASSSPQNEKLFF; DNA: TGTGCCAGCAGTTCCCCCCAGAATGAAAAACTGTTTTTT
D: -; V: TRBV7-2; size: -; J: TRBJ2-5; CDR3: CASKGYVQETQYF; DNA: TGTGCCAGCAAGGGATACGTCCAAGAGACCCAGTACTTC
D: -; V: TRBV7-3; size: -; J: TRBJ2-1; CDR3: CASSLMAGENEQFF; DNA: TGTGCCAGCAGCTTAATGGCAGGGGAAAATGAGCAGTTCTTC
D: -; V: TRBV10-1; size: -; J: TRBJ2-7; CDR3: CASSPPGGAIKQYF; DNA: TGCGCCAGCAGCCCCCCGGGCGGGGCTATTAAGCAGTACTTC
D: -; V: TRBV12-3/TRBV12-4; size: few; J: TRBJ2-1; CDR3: CAIGAVERNEQFF; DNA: TGTGCCATCGGGGCTGTCGAGAGGAATGAGCAGTTCTTC
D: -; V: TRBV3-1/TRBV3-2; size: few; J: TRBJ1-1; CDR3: CASSQTAGGTEAFF; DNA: TGTGCCAGCAGCCAAACGGCGGGGGGCACTGAAGCTTTCTTT
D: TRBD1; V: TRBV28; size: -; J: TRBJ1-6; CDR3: CASSFRGTSPLHF; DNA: TGTGCCAGCAGTTTCAGGGGGACTTCACCCCTCCACTTT
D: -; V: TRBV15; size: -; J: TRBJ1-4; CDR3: CATSGPEGRANEKLFF; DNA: TGTGCCACCAGCGGCCCCGAAGGGCGAGCTAATGAAAAACTGTTTTTT
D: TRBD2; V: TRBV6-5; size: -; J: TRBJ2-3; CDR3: CASTSGRTDTQYF; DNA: TGTGCCAGCACTAGCGGGAGGACAGATACGCAGTATTTT
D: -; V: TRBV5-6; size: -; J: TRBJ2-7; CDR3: CASTHRRSSYEQYF; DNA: TGTGCCAGCACCCATCGACGGAGCTCCTACGAGCAGTACTTC
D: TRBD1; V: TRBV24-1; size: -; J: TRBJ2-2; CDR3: CATMGDRGTGELFF; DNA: TGTGCCACCATGGGGGACAGGGGAACCGGGGAGCTGTTTTTT